This passage covers 24 T cell receptor beta chains from one sample sequenced in a study of blood T cell repertoires in COVID-19. Using immunoSEQ multiplex PCR, the repertoire was profiled, and TCRdb retains in-frame clones only, with some absent. Of 120,000 or so clones detected, around 90% appear once; the ten largest clones hold 4.5% to 5%. The sequenced material came from peripheral blood. All receptors come from a human donor in a cohort sampled during active COVID-19.

The V call is TRBV29-1, the J call TRBJ2-1, with TRBD2 identical over 8 bases. Germline V gene data show CDR1 as SQVTM and CDR2 as ANQGSEA. The CDR3 contains 12 residues. The trim removed 7 bases at V and 3 bases at J, leaving 2 bases unmatched. CDR3 sequence: CSAREGYNEQFF. Written as DNA, the CDR3 is TGCAGCGCACGGGAGGGCTACAATGAGCAGTTCTTC.

The gene calls are TRBV28 and TRBJ2-3, with 8 bases lining up with TRBD2. The CDR3 spans 15 residues. Germline V lookup: CDR1 MDHEN, CDR2 SYDVKM. Losses at the gene ends were 3 bases for V and 1 base for J; bases not matched to a gene: 3. CDR3 bases: TGTGCCAGCAGTTTTGCGGGAGGCGGCACAGATACGCAGTATTTT. Its translation is CASSFAGGGTDTQYF.

J is TRBJ1-6 and V is TRBV30, with 7 bases matching TRBD1. The J segment lost 8 bases and the V segment lost 2 bases, leaving 9 bases of the junction unmatched. The CDR3 has 15 amino acids. Germline V gene sequence: CDR1 GTSNPN, CDR2 SVGIG (reference sequence). The CDR3 region is CAWSRGQDAYSPLHF. CDR3 bases: TGTGCCTGGAGTCGCGGACAGGACGCTTATTCACCCCTCCACTTT. The complete variable domain, with remaining parts taken from reference TRBV30 and TRBJ1-6, reads SQTIHQWPATLVQPVGSPLSLECTVEGTSNPNLYWYRQAAGRGLQLLFYSVGIGQISSEVPQNLSASRPQDRQFILSSKKLLLSDSGFYLCAWSRGQDAYSPLHFGNGTRLTVT.

CDR3 bases: TGTGCCAGCAGCTTTCTGGGGGGGAACACCATATATTTT. It codes for CASSFLGGNTIYF. J is TRBJ1-3 and V is TRBV5-4; possible D gene TRBD1, 5 bases. This CDR3 spans 13 amino acids. Germline V CDR1 and CDR2: SGHNT, YYREEE (reference sequence). The V end was cut by 2 bases, the J end by 7 bases, with 10 bases between. Combining the CDR3 with reference TRBV5-4 and TRBJ1-3 gives the whole variable domain ETGVTQSPTHLIKTRGQQVTLRCSSQSGHNTVSWYQQALGQGPQFIFQYYREEENGRGNFPPRFSGLQFPNYSSELNVNALELDDSALYLCASSFLGGNTIYFGEGSWLTVV.

This clone has a handful of counts. The chain uses TRBV24-1 and TRBJ1-1; D is uncertain. Germline V gives CDR1 KGHDR, CDR2 SFDVKD. The CDR3 totals 12 residues. The V gene lost 4 bases and the J gene lost 3 bases, with 5 bases spanning the gap. The CDR3: CATSDPDTEAFF. The CDR3 DNA is TGTGCCACCAGTGACCCCGACACTGAAGCTTTCTTT.

CDR3 sequence reads: CASSLGQGAMAGELFF. In DNA, the CDR3 is TGTGCCAGCAGCCTGGGACAGGGGGCAATGGCCGGGGAGCTGTTTTTT. This chain links TRBV9 with TRBJ2-2; 12 bases fit TRBD1. The CDR3 extends over 16 amino acids. Germline CDR1 and CDR2: SGDLS and YYNGEE. V shed 4 bases and J 6 bases; nucleotides not matched to a gene: 7.

This chain connects TRBV5-1 to TRBJ2-7; 10 bases match TRBD1. Germline V CDR1 and CDR2: SGHRS, YFSETQ. Unmatched junction bases numbered 6, after V lost 4 bases and J lost 5 bases. This CDR3 spans 14 amino acids. The CDR3 protein is CASSQGQGLDEQYF. CDR3 DNA: TGCGCCAGCAGCCAGGGACAGGGGCTTGACGAGCAGTACTTC. The full variable domain, with the rest looked up from reference TRBV5-1 and TRBJ2-7, is KAGVTQTPRYLIKTRGQQVTLSCSPISGHRSVSWYQQTPGQGLQFLFEYFSETQRNKGNFPGRFSGRQFSNSRSEMNVSTLELGDSALYLCASSQGQGLDEQYFGPGTRLTVT.

The V gene is TRBV5-5, the J gene TRBJ2-1, with 12 bases identical to TRBD2. J was trimmed by 10 bases and V by 3 bases; bases with no gene match: 11. Per germline, CDR1 SGHKS and CDR2 YYEKEE (reference sequence). CDR3 length: 16 amino acids. The CDR3 DNA sequence: TGTGCCAGCAGCTGGGAAGGGACTAGCGGGCGGCCCGAGCAGTTCTTC. Translated, it gives CASSWEGTSGRPEQFF.

By frequency in the sample, this clone is medium-sized. The sample contains more than one DNA sequence encoding this CDR3. The chain has TRBV15 and TRBJ2-1; 12 bases line up with TRBD2. This CDR3 has 17 amino acids. The germline V gene encodes CDR1 LNHNV and CDR2 YYDKDF (reference sequence). The junction had 1 base not matched to a gene; V was cut back by 0 bases and J by 1 base. The CDR3 DNA sequence: TGTGCCACCAGCAGAGATGGGACTAGCGGGTCCTACAATGAGCAGTTCTTC. As protein: CATSRDGTSGSYNEQFF.

V is TRBV7-2 and J is TRBJ2-5; 7 nucleotides match TRBD1. The germline gives CDR1 SGHTA, CDR2 FQGNSA. The CDR3 is 15 residues long. The J segment lost 2 bases and the V segment lost 0 bases, leaving 3 bases of the junction unmatched. As DNA, the CDR3 is TGTGCCAGCAGCTTAGCCTCAGGGGGACAAGAGACCCAGTACTTC. Translation: CASSLASGGQETQYF.

This clone was seen just once. The chain carries TRBV3-1 (or the pseudogene TRBV3-2) and TRBJ1-6; a possible D gene is TRBD1 (6 bases). V was trimmed by 1 base and J by 5 bases, leaving 6 bases between them. Germline V gives CDR1 LGHDT, CDR2 YNNKEL (reference sequence). The CDR3 is 14 residues long. This chain's CDR3 is CASSQGTDNSPLHF. The CDR3 DNA follows: TGTGCCAGCAGCCAAGGGACAGATAATTCACCCCTCCACTTT.

This chain connects TRBV29-1 to TRBJ2-2; D ambiguous. The V end lost 1 base, the J end lost 2 bases, and 8 bases lay between the germline ends. The CDR3 spans 14 residues. CDR1 and CDR2 from the germline V gene are SQVTM and ANQGSEA. The chain's CDR3 is CSVEGRLNTGELFF. DNA of the CDR3: TGCAGCGTTGAAGGGCGGCTCAACACCGGGGAGCTGTTTTTT.

The chain employs TRBV28 and TRBJ2-1; possible D gene TRBD2, 7 bases. Germline-derived CDR1 and CDR2 are MDHEN and SYDVKM. V was pared by 8 bases and J by 4 bases, with 12 bases between. This CDR3 spans 13 amino acids. The CDR3 spells CASFGGQYNEQFF. The CDR3 DNA reads as TGTGCCAGCTTCGGGGGGCAATACAATGAGCAGTTCTTC.

The rearrangement links TRBV30 to TRBJ2-1, with 7 bases aligning to TRBD2. CDR3 size: 15 residues. The J segment lost 7 bases and the V segment lost 0 bases, leaving 9 bases of the junction unmatched. From germline, CDR1 is GTSNPN and CDR2 SVGIG (reference sequence). CDR3 amino acids: CAWSVSRTSGNEQFF. The CDR3 DNA reads TGTGCCTGGAGTGTTAGTAGGACTAGTGGGAATGAGCAGTTCTTC.

The V gene is TRBV28, the J gene TRBJ2-1; no reliable D call. The germline V and J ends were trimmed by 6 bases and 0 bases, with 6 bases remaining between them. The CDR3 is 13 amino acids. Germline CDR1 MDHEN, CDR2 SYDVKM. CDR3 nucleotide sequence: TGTGCCAGCAGGAAGAGCTCCTACAATGAGCAGTTCTTC. Its protein product is CASRKSSYNEQFF.

The chain couples TRBV5-4 to TRBJ2-2; D is ambiguous. Per the germline V gene, CDR1 is SGHNT and CDR2 is YYREEE (reference sequence). The CDR3 contains 15 residues. Trimming left V 2 bases short and J 5 bases short, with 13 bases between. CDR3 DNA sequence: TGTGCCAGCAGCTTATCTAGTGTCGTGACCGGGGAGCTGTTTTTT. Residues: CASSLSSVVTGELFF. The variable domain in full, completed from reference TRBV5-4 and TRBJ2-2, reads ETGVTQSPTHLIKTRGQQVTLRCSSQSGHNTVSWYQQALGQGPQFIFQYYREEENGRGNFPPRFSGLQFPNYSSELNVNALELDDSALYLCASSLSSVVTGELFFGEGSRLTVL.

The V call is TRBV19, the J call TRBJ1-1; D is uncertain. The CDR3 is made up of 13 amino acids. From germline, CDR1 is LNHDA and CDR2 SQIVND (reference sequence). V lost 5 bases and J lost 7, with 14 bases in between. The CDR3 DNA follows: TGTGCCAGTAGTCTCCTTCCCGCGGGTGAAGCTTTCTTT. Translation: CASSLLPAGEAFF.

This clone appeared once. The chain employs TRBV2 and TRBJ2-2, with 8 bases identical to TRBD1. This CDR3 spans 15 amino acids. J gave up 4 bases and V 5 bases, and 6 bases lay outside the gene matches. Germline values: CDR1 SNHLY, CDR2 FYNNEI. The CDR3 spells CASSFSGQGTGELFF. The CDR3 DNA sequence: TGTGCCAGCAGTTTCTCAGGACAGGGCACCGGGGAGCTGTTTTTT. Full variable domain (rest looked up from reference TRBV2 and TRBJ2-2): EPEVTQTPSHQVTQMGQEVILRCVPISNHLYFYWYRQILGQKVEFLVSFYNNEISEKSEIFDDQFSVERPDGSNFTLKIRSTKLEDSAMYFCASSFSGQGTGELFFGEGSRLTVL.

A single count supports this clone. J is TRBJ2-1 and V is TRBV6-6; 11 bases are a match to TRBD2. The ends lost 5 bases at V and 0 bases at J; junction bases unmatched: 12. From germline, CDR1 is MNHNY and CDR2 SVGAGI (reference sequence). The CDR3 spans 19 residues. The CDR3 region is CASSPSSGGASSSYNEQFF. The CDR3 coding sequence is TGTGCCAGCAGTCCCAGTAGCGGGGGGGCCTCAAGCTCCTACAATGAGCAGTTCTTC.

In its sample, this clone was seen once. The chain links TRBV19 to TRBJ1-5; 8 nucleotides agree with TRBD1. CDR1 is LNHDA, CDR2 SQIVND, per germline (reference sequence). This CDR3 has 17 residues. V was clipped by 5 bases and J by 5 bases; unmatched bases: 14. The CDR3: CASSVGTGPRGYQPQHF. CDR3 nucleotides: TGTGCCAGTAGTGTAGGGACAGGTCCTCGAGGGTATCAGCCCCAGCATTTT.

The CDR3 loop is CASSYRASGFTDTQYF. In DNA, the CDR3 is TGTGCCAGCAGTTACAGGGCTAGCGGCTTCACAGATACGCAGTATTTT. This chain joins TRBV6-2 or TRBV6-3 and TRBJ2-3, with 7 positions matching TRBD2. Germline values: CDR1 MNHEY, CDR2 SVGEGT. The CDR3 totals 16 residues. The junction had 7 bases not matched to a gene; V was cut back by 2 bases and J by 2 bases.

The chain is built from TRBV10-3 and TRBJ2-1; D possibly corresponds to TRBD1 (7 bases). Germline CDR1 is ENHRY and CDR2 is SYGVKD. V was cut by 3 bases and J by 8 bases, with 29 bases left in between. This CDR3 spans 19 amino acids. The CDR3 reads CAISDWDRTTSSLSDEQFF. The DNA of the CDR3 is TGTGCCATCAGTGACTGGGACAGAACAACTAGCTCCTTATCCGATGAGCAGTTCTTC.

The CDR3 is CASTPRQGSSYEQYF. The CDR3 region has the DNA TGTGCCAGCACCCCAAGACAGGGGTCCTCCTACGAGCAGTACTTC. The rearrangement uses TRBV6-6 and TRBJ2-7; TRBD1 aligns across 8 bases. The CDR3 is 15 residues long. In germline, CDR1 is MNHNY, CDR2 SVGAGI (reference sequence). V dropped 7 bases and J dropped 0; count of bases not matched to a gene: 8.

The V call is TRBV19, the J call TRBJ2-6; D remains unclear. The CDR3 consists of 14 residues. Trimming left V 6 bases short and J 4 bases short, with 10 bases between. The germline V gene has CDR1 LNHDA and CDR2 SQIVND (reference sequence). This CDR3 reads CASSHPQGANVLTF. CDR3 coding DNA: TGTGCCAGTAGCCATCCACAGGGGGCCAACGTCCTGACTTTC. Based on the CDR3 plus reference TRBV19 and TRBJ2-6, the full variable domain is DGGITQSPKYLFRKEGQNVTLSCEQNLNHDAMYWYRQDPGQGLRLIYYSQIVNDFQKGDIAEGYSVSREKKESFPLTVTSAQKNPTAFYLCASSHPQGANVLTFGAGSRLTVL.